This T cell receptor beta chain comes out of a study of blood T cell repertoires in COVID-19. Study details: Sources were T cells, B-cell-depleted T cells, or PBMCs; the material itself was cDNA or gDNA.

Per the original data handling: How many nucleated cells were present was estimated from reference gene primer amplification. Repertoires were generated with immunoSEQ multiplex PCR, while TCRdb's copy carries only in-frame clones and drops some. V, J and clone size are those of that table, while D and trimming were read from the DNA. The data hold 70,000 or so clones, with 75% to 85% observed a single time. The CDR3 consists of 11 residues. The germline V and J ends were trimmed by 8 bases and 8 bases, with 9 bases remaining between them. The chain uses TRBV12-3 or TRBV12-4 and TRBJ1-4, with D hard to call. The sample consisted of peripheral blood. This sequence was found in a human donor in a cohort sampled during active COVID-19. The CDR3 region has the DNA TGTGCCAGCGCGGCAGACGAAAAACTGTTTTTT. It specifies CASAADEKLFF.